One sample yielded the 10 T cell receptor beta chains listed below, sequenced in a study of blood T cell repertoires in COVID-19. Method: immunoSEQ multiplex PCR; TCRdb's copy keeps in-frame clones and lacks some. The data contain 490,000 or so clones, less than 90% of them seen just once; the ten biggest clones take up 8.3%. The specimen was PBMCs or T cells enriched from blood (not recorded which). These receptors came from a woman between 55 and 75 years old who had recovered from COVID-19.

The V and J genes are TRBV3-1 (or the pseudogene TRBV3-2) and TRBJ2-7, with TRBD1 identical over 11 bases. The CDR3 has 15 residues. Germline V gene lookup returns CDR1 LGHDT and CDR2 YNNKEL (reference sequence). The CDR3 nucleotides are TGTGCCAGCAGTTACGGACAGGGGGCCTCCAACGAGCAGTACGTC. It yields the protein CASSYGQGASNEQYV.

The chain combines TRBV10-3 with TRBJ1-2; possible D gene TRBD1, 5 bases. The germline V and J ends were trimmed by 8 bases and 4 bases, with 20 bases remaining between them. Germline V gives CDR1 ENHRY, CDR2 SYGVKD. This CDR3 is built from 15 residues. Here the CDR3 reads CAILRTSAGGYGYTF. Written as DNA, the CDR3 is TGTGCCATCCTCCGGACATCAGCCGGGGGCTATGGCTACACCTTC.

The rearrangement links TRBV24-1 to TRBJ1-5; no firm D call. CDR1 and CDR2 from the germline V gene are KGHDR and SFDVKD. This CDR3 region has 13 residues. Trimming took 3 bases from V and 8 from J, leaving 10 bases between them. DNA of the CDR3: TGTGCCACCAGTGATGGGCCCTCGGAGCCCCAGCATTTT. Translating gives CATSDGPSEPQHF.

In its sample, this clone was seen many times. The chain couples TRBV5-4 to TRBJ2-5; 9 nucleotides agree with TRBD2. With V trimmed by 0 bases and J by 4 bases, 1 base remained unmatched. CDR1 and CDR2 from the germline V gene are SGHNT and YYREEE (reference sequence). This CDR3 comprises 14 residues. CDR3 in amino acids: CASSLGLAVETQYF. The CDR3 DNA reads TGTGCCAGCAGCTTGGGACTAGCGGTAGAGACCCAGTACTTC. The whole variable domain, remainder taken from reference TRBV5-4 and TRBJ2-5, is ETGVTQSPTHLIKTRGQQVTLRCSSQSGHNTVSWYQQALGQGPQFIFQYYREEENGRGNFPPRFSGLQFPNYSSELNVNALELDDSALYLCASSLGLAVETQYFGPGTRLLVL.

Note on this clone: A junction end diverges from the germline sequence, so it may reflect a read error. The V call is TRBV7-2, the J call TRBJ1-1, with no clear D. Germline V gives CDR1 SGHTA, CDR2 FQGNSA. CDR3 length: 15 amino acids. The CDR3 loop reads CASRLGLIVNTEAFF. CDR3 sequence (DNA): TGTGCCAGCAGGTTAGGCTTGATAGTCAACACTGAAGCTTTCTTT.

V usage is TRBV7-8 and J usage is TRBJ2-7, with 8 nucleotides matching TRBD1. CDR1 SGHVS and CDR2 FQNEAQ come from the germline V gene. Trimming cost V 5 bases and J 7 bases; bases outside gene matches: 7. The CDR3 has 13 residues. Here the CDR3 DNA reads TGTGCCAGCAGCCGGACAGGGTTAAGTGAGCAGTACTTC. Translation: CASSRTGLSEQYF. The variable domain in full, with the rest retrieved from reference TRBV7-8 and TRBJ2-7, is GAGVSQSPRYKVAKRGQDVALRCDPISGHVSLFWYQQALGQGPEFLTYFQNEAQLDKSGLPSDRFFAERPEGSVSTLKIQRTQQEDSAVYLCASSRTGLSEQYFGPGTRLTVT.

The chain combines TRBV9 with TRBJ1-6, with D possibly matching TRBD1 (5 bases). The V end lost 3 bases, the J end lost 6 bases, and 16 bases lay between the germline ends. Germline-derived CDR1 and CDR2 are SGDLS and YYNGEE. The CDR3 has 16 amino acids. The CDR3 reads CASSADFPGGNSPLHF. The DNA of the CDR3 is TGTGCCAGCAGCGCCGACTTCCCGGGGGGTAATTCACCCCTCCACTTT.

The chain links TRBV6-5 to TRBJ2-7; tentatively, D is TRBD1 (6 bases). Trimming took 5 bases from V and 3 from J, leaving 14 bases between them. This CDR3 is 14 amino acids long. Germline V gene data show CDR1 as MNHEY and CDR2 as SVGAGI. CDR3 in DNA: TGTGCCAGCAGTAAACAGGGTGAGGGCTACGAGCAGTACTTC. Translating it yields CASSKQGEGYEQYF.

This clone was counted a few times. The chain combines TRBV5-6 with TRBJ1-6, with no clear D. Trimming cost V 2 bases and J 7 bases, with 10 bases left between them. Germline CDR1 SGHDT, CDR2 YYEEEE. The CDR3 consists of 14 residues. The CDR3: CASSFGRQNSPLHF. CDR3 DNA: TGTGCCAGCAGCTTCGGCAGGCAAAATTCACCCCTCCACTTT.

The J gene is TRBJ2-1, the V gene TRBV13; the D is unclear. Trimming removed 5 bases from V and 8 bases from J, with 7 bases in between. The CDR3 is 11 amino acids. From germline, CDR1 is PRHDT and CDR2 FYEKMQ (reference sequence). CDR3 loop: CASSARDEQFF. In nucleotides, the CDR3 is TGTGCCAGCAGCGCCCGGGATGAGCAGTTCTTC.